These T cell receptor beta chains were read from a single sample in a study of regulatory T cells in long-lasting Graves disease. TCRdb itself ran the multiplex PCR reads through MiXCR, one entry per CDR3 protein. The data show roughly 380,000 distinct CDR3 sequences, with over 15% seen just once and less than 35% held by the top ten. These same records also appear under a second study, on T cells in Graves' hyperthyroidism and ophthalmopathy.

The input for sequencing was peripheral blood mononuclear cells (PBMCs), taken at new diagnosis, from a patient treated with antithyroid drugs. The receptors derive from a man between 35 and 55 years old with Graves disease. Each CDR3 is given with its conserved first and last residue. The order of the fields is J gene, D gene, V gene, clone size, CDR3 DNA, CDR3 protein. The D gene is left open where the match is weak. Where a row states a size, it is once, few, many or the class of an expanded clone; other rows omit it.

J: TRBJ2-7
D: TRBD1
V: TRBV7-2
size: many
DNA: TGTGCCAGCAGCTTGGGACAGGGGGCTTACGAGCAGTACTTC
CDR3: CASSLGQGAYEQYF

J: TRBJ1-1
D: TRBD1
V: TRBV29-1
size: many
DNA: TGCAGCGTTGAAAGGAACTTCTTGGACAGGGGGCGGGGCGCTGAAGCTTTCTTT
CDR3: CSVERNFLDRGRGAEAFF

J: TRBJ1-4
D: NA
V: TRBV7-8
size: many
DNA: TGTGCCAGCAGCTTAGTTGGACGCTCAACTAATGAAAAACTGTTTTTT
CDR3: CASSLVGRSTNEKLFF

J: TRBJ2-7
D: NA
V: TRBV5-1
size: few
DNA: TGCGCCAGCAGCTTGGAAATTCAGTTAGAGCAGTACTTC
CDR3: CASSLEIQLEQYF

J: TRBJ2-2
D: TRBD1
V: TRBV20-1
size: many
DNA: TGCAGTGCCCAGACAGGGGGTAACACCGGGGAGCTGTTTTTT
CDR3: CSAQTGGNTGELFF

J: TRBJ2-7
D: NA
V: TRBV20-1
size: few
DNA: TGCAGTGCTAGAGCCCTTAGAGCCGACTACGAGCAGTACTTC
CDR3: CSARALRADYEQYF

J: TRBJ1-6
D: NA
V: TRBV6-1
size: many
DNA: TGTGCCAGCAGCGAGGGAGTTTCACCCCTCCACTTT
CDR3: CASSEGVSPLHF

J: TRBJ2-5
D: TRBD2
V: TRBV7-6
size: NA
DNA: TGTGCCAGCAGTCAAGGACTAGCGGGGCGGTACCAAGAGACCCAGTACTTC
CDR3: CASSQGLAGRYQETQYF

J: TRBJ1-1
D: NA
V: TRBV20-1
size: NA
DNA: TGCAGTGCTAGAGATCCACGTGGGAGGGGCACTGAAGCTTTCTTT
CDR3: CSARDPRGRGTEAFF

J: TRBJ2-3
D: TRBD2
V: TRBV7-2
size: many
DNA: TGTGCCAGCAGCCGCCTCTTCGTAGGACTAGAGGAGGATACGCAGTATTTT
CDR3: CASSRLFVGLEEDTQYF

J: TRBJ1-2
D: NA
V: TRBV6-5
size: NA
DNA: TGTGCCAGCAGTTACACAGCCAAACGCTATGGCTACACCTTC
CDR3: CASSYTAKRYGYTF

J: TRBJ2-7
D: NA
V: TRBV30
size: once
DNA: TGTGCCTGGAGATCCGGCGGCAGGGCATATTCCTACGAGCAGTACTTC
CDR3: CAWRSGGRAYSYEQYF